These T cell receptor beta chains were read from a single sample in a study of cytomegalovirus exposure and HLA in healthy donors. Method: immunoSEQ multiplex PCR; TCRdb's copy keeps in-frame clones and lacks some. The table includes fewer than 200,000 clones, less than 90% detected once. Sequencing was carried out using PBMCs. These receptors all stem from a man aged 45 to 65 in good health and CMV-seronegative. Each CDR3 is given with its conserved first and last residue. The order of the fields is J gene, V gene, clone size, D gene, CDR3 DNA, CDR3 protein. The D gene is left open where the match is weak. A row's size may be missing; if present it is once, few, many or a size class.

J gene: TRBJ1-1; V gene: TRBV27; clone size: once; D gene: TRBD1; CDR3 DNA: TGTGCCAGCAGCCAAAGGACAGGGGGGAACACTGAAGCTTTCTTT; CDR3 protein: CASSQRTGGNTEAFF
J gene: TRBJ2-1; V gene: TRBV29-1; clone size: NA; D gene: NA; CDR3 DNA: TGCAGCGTTGATCAGGGGACCTCCTACAATGAGCAGTTCTTC; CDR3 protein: CSVDQGTSYNEQFF
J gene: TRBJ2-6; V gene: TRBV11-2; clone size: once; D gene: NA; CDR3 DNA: TGTGCCAGCAGCTTAGGTGTGGGTAGGGGGGGAGACGGGGCCAACGTCCTGACTTTC; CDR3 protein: CASSLGVGRGGDGANVLTF
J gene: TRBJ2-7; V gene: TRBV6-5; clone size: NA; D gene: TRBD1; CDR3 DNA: TGTGCCAGCAGTTCCTCCGGGACAGGGGTTGGCGAGCAGTACTTC; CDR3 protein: CASSSSGTGVGEQYF
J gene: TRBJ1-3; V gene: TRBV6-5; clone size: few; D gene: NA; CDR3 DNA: TGTGCCAGCAGCATAGGAGGGTCTGGAAACACCATATATTTT; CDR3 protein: CASSIGGSGNTIYF
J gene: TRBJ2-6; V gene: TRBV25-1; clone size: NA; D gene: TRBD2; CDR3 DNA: TGTGCCAGCAGTGATGGACTAGCGGGGGGCTCTGGGGCCAACGTCCTGACTTTC; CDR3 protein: CASSDGLAGGSGANVLTF
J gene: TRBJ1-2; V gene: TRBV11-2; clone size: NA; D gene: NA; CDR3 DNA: TGTGCCAGCAGCCCGAGACGGGGTTACACCTTC; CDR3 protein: CASSPRRGYTF
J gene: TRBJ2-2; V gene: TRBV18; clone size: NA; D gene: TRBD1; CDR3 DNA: TGTGCCAGCTCACCGGGACAGGGAGCCGGGGAGCTGTTTTTT; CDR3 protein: CASSPGQGAGELFF
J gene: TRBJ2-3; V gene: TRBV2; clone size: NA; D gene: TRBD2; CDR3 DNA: TGTGCCAGCAGTGGACTAGCGTCGAATGTGGCAGATACGCAGTATTTT; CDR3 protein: CASSGLASNVADTQYF
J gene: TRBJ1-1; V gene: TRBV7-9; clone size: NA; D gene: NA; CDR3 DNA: TGTGCCAGCAGCTTAGAGGCAGGAGCTTTCTTT; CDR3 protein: CASSLEAGAFF
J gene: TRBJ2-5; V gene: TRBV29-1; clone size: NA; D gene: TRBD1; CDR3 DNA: TGCAGCGTTACAGGAGGGACAGGGGAAGAGACCCAGTACTTC; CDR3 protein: CSVTGGTGEETQYF
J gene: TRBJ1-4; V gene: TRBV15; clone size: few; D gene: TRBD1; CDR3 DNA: TGTGCCACCAGCAAGACAGGGGAGTCACATGAAAAACTGTTTTTT; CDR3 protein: CATSKTGESHEKLFF
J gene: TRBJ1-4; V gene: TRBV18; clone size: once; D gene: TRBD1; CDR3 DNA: TGTGCCAGCTCACCACGGATAGCACAGGGGAGTGAAAAACTGTTTTTT; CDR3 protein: CASSPRIAQGSEKLFF
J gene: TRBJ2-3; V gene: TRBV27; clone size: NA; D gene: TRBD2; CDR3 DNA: TGTGCCAGCAGTTTTTCCTCTAGCGGGGTGGGAGATACGCAGTATTTT; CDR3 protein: CASSFSSSGVGDTQYF
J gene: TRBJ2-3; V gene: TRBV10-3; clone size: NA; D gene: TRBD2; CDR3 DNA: TGTGCCATCCGCCCCGGACTAGCGGGAGATACGCAGTATTTT; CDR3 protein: CAIRPGLAGDTQYF
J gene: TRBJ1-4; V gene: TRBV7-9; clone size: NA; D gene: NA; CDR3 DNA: TGTTCCAGCAGGCCTCAGGGGACTAATGAAAAACTGTTTTTT; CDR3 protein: CSSRPQGTNEKLFF
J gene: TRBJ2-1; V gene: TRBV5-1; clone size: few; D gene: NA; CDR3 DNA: TGCGCCAGCAGCCTCGAGTTGGTGAGTGAGCAGTTCTTC; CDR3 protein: CASSLELVSEQFF
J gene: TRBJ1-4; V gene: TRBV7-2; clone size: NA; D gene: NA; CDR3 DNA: TGTGCCAGCAGCCAAACTAAGGCTGAAAAACTGTTTTTT; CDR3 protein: CASSQTKAEKLFF
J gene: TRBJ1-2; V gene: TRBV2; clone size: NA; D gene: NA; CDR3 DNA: TGTGCCAGAAGGAGCGGGGGTGTTTATGGCTACACCTTC; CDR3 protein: CARRSGGVYGYTF
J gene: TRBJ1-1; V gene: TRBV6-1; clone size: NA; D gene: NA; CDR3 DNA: TGTGCCAGCCAGTGGGCGACAACCTTGAACACTGAAGCTTTCTTT; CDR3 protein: CASQWATTLNTEAFF
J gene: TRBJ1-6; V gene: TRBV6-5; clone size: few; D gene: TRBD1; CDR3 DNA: TGTGCCAGCAGTCGACCTACAGGGGATTCACCCCTCCACTTT; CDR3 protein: CASSRPTGDSPLHF
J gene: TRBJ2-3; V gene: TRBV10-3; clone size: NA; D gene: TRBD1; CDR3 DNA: TGTGCCTCCTCGGGACAGGGGGCCACAGATACGCAGTATTTT; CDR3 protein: CASSGQGATDTQYF
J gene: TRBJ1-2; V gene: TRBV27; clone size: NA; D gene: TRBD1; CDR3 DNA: TGTGCCAGCAGCAGACAGGGGGTAGGGGGCTACACCTTC; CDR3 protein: CASSRQGVGGYTF
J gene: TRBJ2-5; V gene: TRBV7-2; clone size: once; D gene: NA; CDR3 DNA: TGTGCCAGCAGCTCCTACCTTTTGTACCAAGAGACCCAGTACTTC; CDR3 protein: CASSSYLLYQETQYF
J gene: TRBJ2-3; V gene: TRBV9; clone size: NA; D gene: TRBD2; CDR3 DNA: TGTGCCAGCAGCCCCCGAGGAGCGGGAAACACAGATACGCAGTATTTT; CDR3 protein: CASSPRGAGNTDTQYF
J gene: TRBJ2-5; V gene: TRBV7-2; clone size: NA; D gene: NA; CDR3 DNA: TGTGCCAGCAGGCAGAAAGAGACCCAGTACTTC; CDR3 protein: CASRQKETQYF
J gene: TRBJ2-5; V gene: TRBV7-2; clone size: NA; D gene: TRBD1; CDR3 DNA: TGTGCCAGCAGCTTAGTACAGGGGGGCGAGACCCAGTACTTC; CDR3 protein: CASSLVQGGETQYF
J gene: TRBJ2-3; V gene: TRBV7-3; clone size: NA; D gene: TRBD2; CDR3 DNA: TGTGCCAGCAGCAACGGGTTGGGCGGGGGTGGAGAAGATACGCAGTATTTT; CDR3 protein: CASSNGLGGGGEDTQYF
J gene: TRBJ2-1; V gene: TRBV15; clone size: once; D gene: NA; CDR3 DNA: TGTGCCACCAGTAGTAGTAGCGGCTCCTACAATGAGCAGTTCTTC; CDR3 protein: CATSSSSGSYNEQFF
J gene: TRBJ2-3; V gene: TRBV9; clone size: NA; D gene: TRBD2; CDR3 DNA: TGTGCCAGCAGCGTACGAGGCCTAGCGGGAGGTGCAGATACGCAGTATTTT; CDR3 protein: CASSVRGLAGGADTQYF
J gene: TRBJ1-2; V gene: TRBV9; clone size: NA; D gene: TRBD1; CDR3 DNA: TGTGCCAGCAGGCGGACAGGGGGCGTAAACTATGGCTACACCTTC; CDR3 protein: CASRRTGGVNYGYTF
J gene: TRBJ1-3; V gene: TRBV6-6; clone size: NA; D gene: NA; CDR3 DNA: TGTGCCAGCAGTTCCTACGGACAGTCTGGAAACACCATATATTTT; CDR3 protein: CASSSYGQSGNTIYF
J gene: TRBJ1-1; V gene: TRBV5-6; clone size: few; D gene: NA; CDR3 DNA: TGTGCCAGCAGCTTGCAGGAGGGTAGGTTGTTCGGCACTGAAGCTTTCTTT; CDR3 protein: CASSLQEGRLFGTEAFF
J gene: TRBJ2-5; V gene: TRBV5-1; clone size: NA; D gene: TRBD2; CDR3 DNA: TGCGCCAGCAGAGGACTAGCGGTGATCCAAGAGACCCAGTACTTC; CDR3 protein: CASRGLAVIQETQYF
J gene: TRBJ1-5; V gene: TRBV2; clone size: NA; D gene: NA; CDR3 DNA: TGTGCCAGCAGGGGGGAGGGGCCCCAGCATTTT; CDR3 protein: CASRGEGPQHF
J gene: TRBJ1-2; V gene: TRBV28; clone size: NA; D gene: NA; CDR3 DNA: TGTGCCAGCAGTTCGGGGGCTAACTATGGCTACACCTTC; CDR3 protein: CASSSGANYGYTF
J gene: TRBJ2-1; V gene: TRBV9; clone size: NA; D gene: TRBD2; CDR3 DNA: TGTGCCAGCAGCGTAGGGTCCAGCGGGAGCCACAATGAGCAGTTCTTC; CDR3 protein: CASSVGSSGSHNEQFF
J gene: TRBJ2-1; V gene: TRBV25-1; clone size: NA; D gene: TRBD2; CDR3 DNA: TGTGCCAGCAGTGGACGGGGGGGGCTATACAATGAGCAGTTCTTC; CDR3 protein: CASSGRGGLYNEQFF
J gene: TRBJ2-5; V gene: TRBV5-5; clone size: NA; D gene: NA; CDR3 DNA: TGTGCCACTCGAACAGGGTCAGGAACGGCCCAAGAGACCCAGTACTTC; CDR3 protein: CATRTGSGTAQETQYF